What follows are 2 T cell receptor beta chains derived from one specimen sequenced in a study of technical replicates of blood from a few donors. Only in-frame clones appear in the TCRdb table, and some are missing; sequencing was by immunoSEQ multiplex PCR. The table lists 40,000 to 65,000 clones, roughly 84% of them singletons. Sequenced sample: PBMCs. Every receptor here comes from a human donor in good health. Some clones in this sample may be carry-over from other donors' samples.

The chain couples TRBV7-9 to TRBJ1-3, with D perhaps matching TRBD1 (5 bases). Germline CDR1 is SEHNR and CDR2 is FQNEAQ (reference sequence). Trimming left V 5 bases short and J 4 bases short, with 9 bases between. The CDR3 has 13 amino acids. The CDR3 bases are TGTGCCAGCAGCCCATACAGGGGAAACACCATATATTTT. As protein: CASSPYRGNTIYF.

The chain joins TRBV7-6 to TRBJ2-7, with D maybe TRBD2 (5 bases). Germline V CDR1 and CDR2: SGHVS, FNYEAQ. The CDR3 consists of 14 residues. The V and J ends lost 0 bases and 0 bases respectively, with 6 bases between them. DNA for the CDR3: TGTGCCAGCAGCTTAGCCGCGGGCTCCTACGAGCAGTACTTC. Translation gives CASSLAAGSYEQYF.